The present entry profiles one T cell receptor (beta chain) with its context. Recruitment covered under 25 US areas and drew participants whose ages spanned roughly 18 to 100 years. This entry belongs to a study of blood T cell repertoires in COVID-19. Produced via immunoSEQ multiplex PCR; TCRdb's table is partial and in-frame only. The table records 150,000 to 200,000 clones, 84% of them present only once. Germline loops: CDR1 SQVTM, CDR2 ANQGSEA. This CDR3 has 11 residues. Trimming stripped 6 bases from V and 8 bases from J, with 13 bases between. This clonotype originated in a man aged 45 to 65 who had recovered from COVID-19. The sample comprised PBMCs or T cells enriched from blood (not recorded which). The chain is built from TRBV29-1 and TRBJ1-2; D is undetermined. This CDR3 reads CSVVAEEGYTF. The CDR3 DNA is TGCAGCGTGGTGGCAGAGGAGGGCTACACCTTC.